This T cell receptor beta chain was profiled in a study of response to subunit inactivated influenza vaccine. CDR3 length equals 17 residues. Trimming took off 3 bases at V and 1 base at J, with 18 bases between the two ends. Germline V lookup: CDR1 KGHSH, CDR2 LQKENI. TCRdb redid the calling of the RT-PCR reads with MiXCR, one entry per CDR3 protein. The sample records 500,000 or so distinct CDR3 sequences, more than 15% being singletons. The receptor was derived from a man between 50 and 69 years old who received an inactivated influenza vaccine. The sequences come from CD4+ T cells sorted from PBMCs, collected about 24 months after vaccination. The chain employs TRBV18 and TRBJ2-5, with D maybe TRBD2 (7 bases). The CDR3 reads CASSPLAGALSQETQYF. The CDR3 nucleotides are TGTGCCAGCTCACCTCTTGCGGGGGCCCTTTCCCAAGAGACCCAGTACTTC.